The rows below give T cell receptor beta chains drawn from one sample of a study of T and B cells in COVID-19 patients. TCRdb used MiXCR to reprocess the multiplex PCR reads, holding one entry per CDR3 protein. The sample holds 5,500 to 7,000 distinct CDR3 sequences, approximately 26% seen once. Sample: blood. Source of these receptors: a human donor with active COVID-19. Each CDR3 is given with its conserved first and last residue. The D gene is left open where the match is weak. Some rows have no size entry. The others give once, few or many, or a class for an expanded clone.

v_call: TRBV5-1; clone_size: .; d_call: .; j_call: TRBJ2-7; cdr3_nt: TGCGCCAGCCGGGACACCGCCAGTTACGAGCAGTACTTC; cdr3_aa: CASRDTASYEQYF
v_call: TRBV6-5; clone_size: few; d_call: .; j_call: TRBJ1-2; cdr3_nt: TGTGCCAGCAGTTACGACTCCCTCTATGGCTACACCTTC; cdr3_aa: CASSYDSLYGYTF
v_call: TRBV5-1; clone_size: .; d_call: .; j_call: TRBJ2-5; cdr3_nt: TGCGCCAGCAGCTTGGGGGGCGGGGAGACCCAGTACTTC; cdr3_aa: CASSLGGGETQYF
v_call: TRBV13; clone_size: medium-sized; d_call: .; j_call: TRBJ2-5; cdr3_nt: TGTGCCAGCAGCTCCCCCCCTGGCGACCAAGAGACCCAGTACTTC; cdr3_aa: CASSSPPGDQETQYF
v_call: TRBV14; clone_size: .; d_call: TRBD2; j_call: TRBJ2-2; cdr3_nt: TGTGCCAGCAGCCAATTCTTACTAGCGGGAGGATCCGGGGAGCTGTTTTTT; cdr3_aa: CASSQFLLAGGSGELFF
v_call: TRBV12-3/TRBV12-4; clone_size: .; d_call: TRBD2; j_call: TRBJ2-1; cdr3_nt: TGTGCCAGCAGTTCGCGAACTAGCGGGACCGGTACTGGGCAGTTCTTC; cdr3_aa: CASSSRTSGTGTGQFF
v_call: TRBV12-3/TRBV12-4; clone_size: few; d_call: .; j_call: TRBJ2-5; cdr3_nt: TGTGCCAGCAGTACCCCGTCCGGCACCCAGTACTTC; cdr3_aa: CASSTPSGTQYF
v_call: TRBV19; clone_size: .; d_call: .; j_call: TRBJ2-6; cdr3_nt: TGTGCCAGTAGTGTTACAGGGTTCTCCGGGGCCAACGTCCTGACTTTC; cdr3_aa: CASSVTGFSGANVLTF
v_call: TRBV7-9; clone_size: once; d_call: TRBD2; j_call: TRBJ2-1; cdr3_nt: TGTGCCAGCAGCATAGGAATCGCGGGGGACGAGCAGTTCTTC; cdr3_aa: CASSIGIAGDEQFF
v_call: TRBV18; clone_size: many; d_call: .; j_call: TRBJ2-5; cdr3_nt: TGTGCCAGCTCCCGGGGTAGCGGAGAGACCCAGTACTTC; cdr3_aa: CASSRGSGETQYF
v_call: TRBV6-5; clone_size: .; d_call: TRBD2; j_call: TRBJ2-1; cdr3_nt: TGTGCCAGCAGCCATACTAGCGGGAGTTTGAATGAGCAGTTCTTC; cdr3_aa: CASSHTSGSLNEQFF
v_call: TRBV6-6; clone_size: many; d_call: .; j_call: TRBJ2-5; cdr3_nt: TGTGCCAGCAGTCCTCGGGGGAACCAAGAGACCCAGTACTTC; cdr3_aa: CASSPRGNQETQYF
v_call: TRBV6-6; clone_size: .; d_call: TRBD1; j_call: TRBJ2-7; cdr3_nt: TGTGCCAGCAGACTTGGACAGGGGGTCGAGCAGTACTTC; cdr3_aa: CASRLGQGVEQYF
v_call: TRBV5-1; clone_size: .; d_call: .; j_call: TRBJ1-2; cdr3_nt: TGCGCCAGCAGCTTGGCCGGCGAGGTGGGCTACACCTTC; cdr3_aa: CASSLAGEVGYTF
v_call: TRBV28; clone_size: .; d_call: .; j_call: TRBJ2-7; cdr3_nt: TGTGCCACCGGGTGGGTTTCCTACGAGCAGTACTTC; cdr3_aa: CATGWVSYEQYF
v_call: TRBV6-6; clone_size: medium-sized; d_call: TRBD2; j_call: TRBJ2-5; cdr3_nt: TGTGCCAGCAGTTACTCCGGGGGGAACCAAGAGACCCAGTACTTC; cdr3_aa: CASSYSGGNQETQYF
v_call: TRBV24-1; clone_size: .; d_call: .; j_call: TRBJ1-4; cdr3_nt: TGTGCCACCAGTGACCGCGAGGGGGGAAATGAAAAACTGTTTTTT; cdr3_aa: CATSDREGGNEKLFF
v_call: TRBV19; clone_size: medium-sized; d_call: .; j_call: TRBJ1-6; cdr3_nt: TGTGCCAGTAGTATCAGAGAAGCGTTGACTAATTCACCCCTCCACTTT; cdr3_aa: CASSIREALTNSPLHF
v_call: TRBV6-2/TRBV6-3; clone_size: .; d_call: .; j_call: TRBJ1-1; cdr3_nt: TGTGCCAGCAGTTATAAGGCGAACACTGAAGCTTTCTTT; cdr3_aa: CASSYKANTEAFF
v_call: TRBV24-1; clone_size: .; d_call: TRBD1; j_call: TRBJ2-5; cdr3_nt: TGTGCCACCAGTGATTTGAAGGGACAGGGGGCCGGGTACTTC; cdr3_aa: CATSDLKGQGAGYF
v_call: TRBV30; clone_size: medium-sized; d_call: .; j_call: TRBJ2-7; cdr3_nt: TGTGCCTGGAGTGTAGGGGGGTATTCCTACGAGCAGTACTTC; cdr3_aa: CAWSVGGYSYEQYF
v_call: TRBV7-9; clone_size: .; d_call: TRBD1; j_call: TRBJ1-4; cdr3_nt: TGTGCCAGCAGCCCCGGGACAGCTAATGAAAAACTGTTTTTT; cdr3_aa: CASSPGTANEKLFF
v_call: TRBV11-2; clone_size: .; d_call: .; j_call: TRBJ2-3; cdr3_nt: TGTGCCAGCAGCATCCCGCGGGGCAGCACAGATACGCAGTATTTT; cdr3_aa: CASSIPRGSTDTQYF
v_call: TRBV5-6; clone_size: .; d_call: TRBD2; j_call: TRBJ2-2; cdr3_nt: TGTGCCAGCAGCGGGGGACTAGCGGGAGGATCGAACACCGGGGAGCTGTTTTTT; cdr3_aa: CASSGGLAGGSNTGELFF
v_call: TRBV18; clone_size: few; d_call: .; j_call: TRBJ1-2; cdr3_nt: TGTGCCAGCTCACCACGGGGCCAGGGAGGTAGAGGCTACACCTTC; cdr3_aa: CASSPRGQGGRGYTF
v_call: TRBV20-1; clone_size: .; d_call: TRBD1; j_call: TRBJ1-5; cdr3_nt: TGCAGTGCTAGACGGCAGGGGGTGGTGGGCAATCAGCCCCAGCATTTT; cdr3_aa: CSARRQGVVGNQPQHF
v_call: TRBV6-5; clone_size: .; d_call: TRBD2; j_call: TRBJ2-7; cdr3_nt: TGTGCCAGCAGTCACACTAGCGGAACCTCCTACGAGCAGTACTTC; cdr3_aa: CASSHTSGTSYEQYF
v_call: TRBV5-1; clone_size: medium-sized; d_call: .; j_call: TRBJ1-6; cdr3_nt: TGCGCCACCGGAGACAGCTATAATTCACCCCTCCACTTT; cdr3_aa: CATGDSYNSPLHF
v_call: TRBV5-6; clone_size: .; d_call: TRBD1; j_call: TRBJ2-3; cdr3_nt: TGTGCCAGCAGCCTTTCCGGGACAGGGTGGGATACGCAGTATTTT; cdr3_aa: CASSLSGTGWDTQYF
v_call: TRBV6-1; clone_size: .; d_call: .; j_call: TRBJ1-1; cdr3_nt: TGTGCCAGCACCACTACTACGGGGTGGAACACTGAAGCTTTCTTT; cdr3_aa: CASTTTTGWNTEAFF
v_call: TRBV6-1; clone_size: .; d_call: .; j_call: TRBJ2-7; cdr3_nt: TGTGCCAGCAGAGCGGGCGGCCAGGAGTACTTC; cdr3_aa: CASRAGGQEYF
v_call: TRBV20-1; clone_size: .; d_call: TRBD2; j_call: TRBJ2-5; cdr3_nt: TGCAGTGCTACCCCCGTCTGGGGACTAGCGGGAGGTGGTCGGGAGACCCAGTACTTC; cdr3_aa: CSATPVWGLAGGGRETQYF
v_call: TRBV6-1; clone_size: few; d_call: TRBD2; j_call: TRBJ2-3; cdr3_nt: TGTGCCAGCAGGAGCGGGGCTGACACAGATACGCAGTATTTT; cdr3_aa: CASRSGADTDTQYF
v_call: TRBV5-1; clone_size: .; d_call: .; j_call: TRBJ2-3; cdr3_nt: TGCGCCAGCAGCTTGGAGGGGCCCTCAAGAGGAGATACGCAGTATTTT; cdr3_aa: CASSLEGPSRGDTQYF
v_call: TRBV6-5; clone_size: many; d_call: .; j_call: TRBJ2-5; cdr3_nt: TGTGCCAGCAGTCCACATAGGTCGGTAGGGGGGACCCAGTACTTC; cdr3_aa: CASSPHRSVGGTQYF
v_call: TRBV7-6; clone_size: many; d_call: TRBD2; j_call: TRBJ2-7; cdr3_nt: TGTGCCAGCAGCTCACTACTAGCGAAGCAAGCCTACGAGCAGTACTTC; cdr3_aa: CASSSLLAKQAYEQYF
v_call: TRBV27; clone_size: medium-sized; d_call: TRBD1; j_call: TRBJ1-6; cdr3_nt: TGTGCCAGCAGTACGACAGGGTGGACCCTCCACTTT; cdr3_aa: CASSTTGWTLHF
v_call: TRBV5-1; clone_size: .; d_call: .; j_call: TRBJ2-5; cdr3_nt: TGCGCCAGCAGCTTCGGGCAAGAGACCCAGTACTTC; cdr3_aa: CASSFGQETQYF
v_call: TRBV7-2; clone_size: few; d_call: TRBD1; j_call: TRBJ1-1; cdr3_nt: TGTGCCAGCAGCCGAGAGACAGGGCTGAACACTGAAGCTTTCTTT; cdr3_aa: CASSRETGLNTEAFF
v_call: TRBV19; clone_size: large; d_call: .; j_call: TRBJ1-5; cdr3_nt: TGTGCCAGTAATGAACAGATCAATCAGCCCCAGCATTTT; cdr3_aa: CASNEQINQPQHF
v_call: TRBV12-3/TRBV12-4; clone_size: many; d_call: .; j_call: TRBJ1-1; cdr3_nt: TGTGCCAGCAGTTTTAGTTCGGGCACTGAAGCTTTCTTT; cdr3_aa: CASSFSSGTEAFF
v_call: TRBV28; clone_size: few; d_call: .; j_call: TRBJ2-5; cdr3_nt: TGTGCCAGCAGTTTCGCCGGACAGACCCAGTACTTC; cdr3_aa: CASSFAGQTQYF